This T cell receptor (beta chain) was documented in a study of blood T cell repertoires in COVID-19. Clones were sequenced by immunoSEQ multiplex PCR, and TCRdb holds only the in-frame ones, with some missing. The sample includes more than 250,000 clones, around 88% seen only once; the top ten take 1.5% to 2%. Germline V gene lookup returns CDR1 MNHEY and CDR2 SMNVEV (reference sequence). This CDR3 region has 13 residues. With 8 bases clipped from V and 7 bases from J, the junction kept 8 bases outside the gene matches. This rearrangement joins TRBV27 to TRBJ2-4, with 7 nucleotides matching TRBD2. The sequenced material came from peripheral blood. This clonotype originated in a woman between 50 and 59 years old with acute or convalescent COVID-19. CDR3 protein: CASGRGHGNIQYF. CDR3 coding DNA: TGTGCCAGCGGGAGGGGCCATGGGAACATTCAGTACTTC.